The 17 T cell receptor beta chains listed next were all sequenced from one sample in a study of identical twins. TCRdb passed the 5' RACE reads through MiXCR, listing each CDR3 protein once. The sample includes hundreds of thousands of distinct CDR3 sequences, around 20% of them seen just once. These sequences were also reported in another study, on T cells expressing NK-cell markers.

What was sequenced was PBMCs. All receptors come from a woman aged 18-30 years in good health.

This chain joins TRBV18 and TRBJ2-1, with 7 bases identical to TRBD2. Germline V gives CDR1 KGHSH, CDR2 LQKENI. J was trimmed by 0 bases and V by 4 bases; bases with no gene match: 3. CDR3 length equals 15 residues. This CDR3 is CASSHSGYSYNEQFF. The CDR3 DNA follows: TGTGCCAGCTCACATAGCGGGTACTCCTACAATGAGCAGTTCTTC.

The chain's CDR3 is CASRVTGIHEQYF. The CDR3 nucleotides read TGTGCCAGCAGGGTGACAGGGATCCACGAGCAGTACTTC. The chain is built from TRBV12-3 or TRBV12-4 and TRBJ2-7; 7 positions match TRBD1. The ends lost 6 bases at V and 5 bases at J; junction bases unmatched: 7. The CDR3 runs 13 residues.

This clonotype was detected a few times. The chain couples TRBV5-1 to TRBJ2-3; the match to TRBD1 covers 10 bases. CDR1 is SGHRS, CDR2 YFSETQ, per germline. CDR3 size: 14 residues. J lost 5 bases, V lost 7 bases, and 7 bases had no gene match. The chain's CDR3 is CASGGQGGQDTQYF. The CDR3 DNA reads as TGCGCCAGCGGCGGACAGGGGGGTCAAGATACGCAGTATTTT.

The rearrangement links TRBV6-2 or TRBV6-3 to TRBJ2-1, with D perhaps assigned TRBD1 or TRBD2 (5 bases each). This CDR3 is 14 amino acids long. V lost 6 bases and J lost 5, with 14 bases in between. Germline CDR1 is MNHEY and CDR2 is SVGEGT. The CDR3 loop reads CASSLHGTDNEQFF. CDR3 nucleotide sequence: TGTGCCAGCAGCTTACACGGGACGGACAATGAGCAGTTCTTC.

This chain uses TRBV12-3 or TRBV12-4 with TRBJ2-2; D is perhaps TRBD1 (5 bases). The CDR3 runs 17 residues. V was cut by 6 bases and J by 5 bases, with 22 bases left in between. CDR3 sequence reads: CASSFGFGALGTGELFF. The CDR3 DNA sequence: TGTGCCAGCAGCTTCGGTTTTGGGGCCCTAGGGACCGGGGAGCTGTTTTTT.

For this clonotype: A junction boundary mismatches the germline segment, possibly from a read error. The chain has TRBV7-7 and TRBJ2-2; 7 positions match TRBD1. Germline V gene lookup returns CDR1 SSHAT and CDR2 FNYEAQ (reference sequence). The CDR3 runs to 14 residues. For the CDR3, the DNA is TGTGCTAGCAGCCCGGGACAGACTACCGGGGAGCTGTTTTTT. Protein: CASSPGQTTGELFF. Supplemented by reference TRBV7-7 and TRBJ2-2, the full variable domain reads GAGVSQSPRYKVTKRGQDVTLRCDPISSHATLYWYQQALGQGPEFLTYFNYEAQPDKSGLPSDRFSAERPEGSISTLTIQRTEQRDSAMYRCASSPGQTTGELFFGEGSRLTVL.

Details on this clonotype: One end of the junction varies from germline; a read error may be responsible. The gene calls are TRBV7-7 and TRBJ2-5, with 7 bases that match TRBD2. CDR1 is SSHAT and CDR2 is FNYEAQ in the germline V gene (reference sequence). This CDR3 region has 14 residues. CDR3 residues: CASSVSGTKETQYF. CDR3 DNA: TGTGCTAGCAGCGTCTCCGGGACTAAGGAGACCCAGTACTTC.

This clonotype was detected a few times. The chain is built from TRBV12-3 or TRBV12-4 and TRBJ2-1; TRBD2 aligns across 11 bases. The junction had 7 bases not matched to a gene; V was cut back by 5 bases and J by 4 bases. This CDR3 comprises 16 residues. In nucleotides, the CDR3 is TGTGCCAGCAGTGTGCCGGGACTAGCGGAATACAATGAGCAGTTCTTC. Its translation: CASSVPGLAEYNEQFF.

This clonotype was recorded many times. The chain uses TRBV20-1 and TRBJ2-2; 8 nucleotides agree with TRBD2. The CDR3 is made up of 15 amino acids. CDR1 is DFQATT and CDR2 is SNEGSKA in the germline V gene (reference sequence). V shed 3 bases and J 8 bases; nucleotides not matched to a gene: 11. DNA of the CDR3: TGCAGTGCTAGTCGGGGGGGTGTGATAGAAGGGGAGCTGTTTTTT. It encodes CSASRGGVIEGELFF.

This clonotype has only a few counts. The chain couples TRBV7-2 to TRBJ2-7; D not resolved. CDR1 is SGHTA, CDR2 FQGNSA, per germline. This CDR3 has 11 residues. V gave up 2 bases and J gave up 6 bases, with 5 bases separating them. CDR3 sequence reads: CASSLRIEQYF. CDR3 nucleotides: TGTGCCAGCAGCTTAAGGATCGAGCAGTACTTC. Combining the CDR3 with reference TRBV7-2 and TRBJ2-7 gives the whole variable domain GAGVSQSPSNKVTEKGKDVELRCDPISGHTALYWYRQSLGQGLEFLIYFQGNSAPDKSGLPSDRFSAERTGGSVSTLTIQRTQQEDSAVYLCASSLRIEQYFGPGTRLTVT.

Concerning this clonotype: The CDR3 ends on some other residue instead of the conserved phenylalanine or tryptophan, so this is likely a read error. CDR3 bases: TGCAGTGCTAGAGATATAACAGGGAGAAAATACAATGAGCAGTTCATC. Protein product: CSARDITGRKYNEQFI. The V call is TRBV20-1, the J call TRBJ2-1; D perhaps matches TRBD1 (6 bases). Germline assignment: CDR1 DFQATT and CDR2 SNEGSKA (reference sequence). This CDR3 has 16 amino acids. The V gene lost 0 bases and the J gene lost 4 bases, with 16 bases spanning the gap.

The chain uses TRBV9 and TRBJ1-2, with 8 nucleotides matching TRBD1. Germline CDR1 SGDLS, CDR2 YYNGEE. V gave up 2 bases and J gave up 2 bases; unmatched junction bases: 5. The CDR3 is 15 residues long. This CDR3 reads CASSVTTGDNYGYTF. In nucleotides, the CDR3 is TGTGCCAGCAGCGTTACGACAGGGGACAACTATGGCTACACCTTC.

This clonotype was detected a few times. V and J are TRBV10-3 and TRBJ2-5; 10 positions agree with TRBD2. Germline values: CDR1 ENHRY, CDR2 SYGVKD. V dropped 2 bases and J dropped 1; count of bases not matched to a gene: 10. This CDR3 has 18 residues. This CDR3 reads CAISEGTSALGSQETQYF. DNA for the CDR3: TGTGCCATCAGTGAGGGGACTAGCGCCCTCGGTTCCCAAGAGACCCAGTACTTC.

This clonotype was seen only a few times. In nucleotides, the CDR3 is TGTGCCAGCAGTTTAGATCTAGCGGGGGGGAGAGAGACCCAGTACTTC. The encoded protein is CASSLDLAGGRETQYF. V gene TRBV12-3 or TRBV12-4 combines with J gene TRBJ2-5; TRBD2 matches at 12 bases. Trimming cost V 1 base and J 4 bases; bases outside gene matches: 4. The CDR3 consists of 16 residues.

This rearrangement joins TRBV9 to TRBJ2-1; no clear D gene. The CDR3 contains 13 residues. Germline V gives CDR1 SGDLS, CDR2 YYNGEE. Deletions cut 8 bases from V and 5 bases from J, with 14 bases between. CDR3 protein: CARSFRAHNEQFF. Written as DNA, the CDR3 is TGTGCCAGAAGCTTTAGGGCCCACAATGAGCAGTTCTTC.

This clonotype was detected a few times. V usage is TRBV29-1 and J usage is TRBJ2-4, with D possibly TRBD2 on 7 matching bases. The CDR3 is 15 residues long. V lost 0 bases and J lost 5, with 14 bases in between. Germline V lookup: CDR1 SQVTM, CDR2 ANQGSEA. The CDR3 sequence is CSVEDWGGAENIQYF. CDR3 nucleotides: TGCAGCGTTGAAGATTGGGGGGGGGCCGAAAACATTCAGTACTTC.

The V gene is TRBV7-9, the J gene TRBJ1-2; no reliable D call. The CDR3 sequence is 14 residues long. Germline V gives CDR1 SEHNR, CDR2 FQNEAQ (reference sequence). Trimming shortened V by 5 bases and J by 3 bases, and 13 bases separated the two germline ends. The CDR3 DNA reads TGTGCCAGCAGCCTGACCCAGACGGACTATGGCTACACCTTC. Its protein product is CASSLTQTDYGYTF.